This T cell receptor (beta chain) derives from a study of Graves' ophthalmopathy and Graves' hyperthyroidism (dated by TCRdb to 2016 to 2018). Describing the broader study: Peripheral blood samples were taken at the time of initial diagnosis, before any treatment was given. The study used signatures of the TCR beta repertoire to tell Graves' ophthalmopathy apart from Graves' hyperthyroidism and to predict which patients would progress to ophthalmopathy. Following sampling, methimazole starting at 30 mg daily was administered to hyperthyroidism patients, and high-dose intravenous methylprednisolone was administered to ophthalmopathy patients. In total, approximately 130 blood samples were TCR-sequenced: approximately 40 ophthalmopathy, about 75 hyperthyroidism and roughly 17 hyperthyroidism-to-ophthalmopathy patients. The independent validation cohort included roughly 19 hyperthyroidism patients plus 17 patients who later progressed from hyperthyroidism to ophthalmopathy. In roughly 6 hyperthyroidism patients, the T-cell repertoire of thyroid tissue was compared with the T-cell repertoire of blood. To explore V-J signatures that distinguish ophthalmopathy from hyperthyroidism, a discovery set of 100 patients was enrolled, made up of some 41 with ophthalmopathy and some 60 with stable hyperthyroidism. What the study reported, not specific to this receptor: Sample size was not predetermined statistically, and investigators were not blinded to group allocation. In validation, the model predicted ophthalmopathy progression with over 60% sensitivity and roughly 72% specificity; eleven to twelve predicted patients were CT-confirmed with GO in a median of roughly 6.8 months. Most expanded thyroid clonotypes with frequency above 0.001 were also detected in blood, suggesting blood repertoires may reflect the thyroid immune response. In cross-validation, the 13-signature model distinguished ophthalmopathy from stable hyperthyroidism with approximately 88% sensitivity and approximately 81% specificity, and in the test set the corresponding values were approximately 80% and 68%.

V loses 4 bases of germline sequence and J loses 3 bases, and the interval between the two ends is 4 bases. The CDR3 covers 11 residues, taking in both the cysteine and the phenylalanine. Only the CDR3 portion is preserved as DNA: 33 bases, with reading frame beginning at the first base. CDR1 SGHVS and CDR2 FQNEAQ are derived from the germline V gene. The ophthalmopathy patients had moderately to severely active disease, with a Clinical Activity Score of 3 or higher, a NOSPECS grade of 4 or higher, and a disease duration of less than 3 months. Patients with other autoimmune diseases, uncontrolled infections, pregnancy or lactation were excluded from the study. Clinical symptoms, serum thyroxine, TRAb, thyroid ultrasound and orbital computed tomography formed the basis of the diagnosis. Ficoll-Paque density gradient centrifugation was used to isolate PBMCs from about 10 ml of fresh peripheral blood. Total RNA was extracted using Trizol reagent, and RNA quality was checked on an Agilent 2100 Bioanalyzer.

For repertoire sequencing, TCR beta CDR3 regions were amplified from RNA transcripts. A first-round RT-PCR used HTBI primers with the Qiagen OneStep RT-PCR kit, followed by a second-round multiplex PCR, size selection and purification. The libraries underwent paired-end sequencing with 100 bp reads on an Illumina HiSeq2000. As for how the authors treated the data: Reads were processed with SOAPnuke, discarding reads with adapters, uncalled bases, mean Phred below 15, or no exact constant-primer or identifier match. COPE v1.2.5 was used to merge the high-quality paired reads. Unique nucleotide sequences were defined as clonotypes and aligned to IMGT TRB V, D and J references using MiTCR v1.1. The analysis was limited to V-J combinations with a frequency above 0.0001, which together covered 99.2% of repertoires. A TCR clonal expansion and chaos score per V-J combination was defined as the ratio of F50 clonal expansion to chaos observed in the TCRdist matrix. Welch's t-statistics and random forest were used to narrow the features down to around twelve V-J combinations, which were then fed into a naive Bayes classifier. The similarity between thyroid and blood repertoires was quantified using the Morisita-Horn index. TCRdb reran the public reads through fastp at Q25 and MiXCR, keeping productive beta chains. Identical CDR3 protein sequences are pooled into one entry, listed with their most common genes and DNA. In this record, the V and J calls reflect TCRdb's handling and not the investigators' own analysis. A total of approximately 700,000 distinct CDR3 sequences appear in this sample, 35% to 50% of them only once. More than 3% of the sample is held by the ten biggest clonotypes.

This clonotype was seen at least ten times. This receptor's antigen is unknown. A much larger clonotype is one base distant, so this may be a read error. Sequencing was performed on peripheral blood. The chain couples TRBV7-8 to TRBJ2-7; the D gene assignment is ambiguous. The sequence derives from an adult man with Graves' ophthalmopathy. The DNA sequence follows: TGTGCCAGCAGCTCCTACTACGAGCAGTACTTC. Its translation is CASSSYYEQYF.